The 26 T cell receptor beta chains listed next were all sequenced from one sample in a study of blood T cell repertoires in COVID-19. Some clones are missing from TCRdb's copy, which holds only in-frame ones; the method was immunoSEQ multiplex PCR. The table includes approximately 450,000 clones, roughly nine tenths detected once. Material for sequencing was PBMCs or T cells enriched from blood (not recorded which). The receptor set was obtained from a woman in her late teens or twenties with acute COVID-19.

This chain connects TRBV7-2 to TRBJ2-5; 10 nucleotides match TRBD2. With 3 bases clipped from V and 7 bases from J, the junction kept 8 bases outside the gene matches. CDR3 length: 15 residues. In germline, CDR1 is SGHTA, CDR2 FQGNSA. CDR3 nucleotides: TGTGCCAGCAGCTTTACTAGCGGGGCGGGGGGGACCCAGTACTTC. The encoded protein is CASSFTSGAGGTQYF.

The table lists this clone with a count of one. The gene calls are TRBV9 and TRBJ1-5; TRBD1 matches 10 bases. V was clipped by 4 bases and J by 4 bases; unmatched bases: 5. This CDR3 comprises 15 residues. Germline V CDR1 and CDR2: SGDLS, YYNGEE. DNA of the CDR3: TGTGCCAGCAGCTCCGGACAGGGGGGGAATCAGCCCCAGCATTTT. Translated: CASSSGQGGNQPQHF.

The V gene is TRBV7-2, the J gene TRBJ2-1; 9 nucleotides align to TRBD2. The CDR3 consists of 15 residues. Germline lookup yields CDR1 SGHTA and CDR2 FQGNSA. V gave up 2 bases and J gave up 6 bases; unmatched junction bases: 5. In nucleotides, the CDR3 is TGTGCCAGCAGCTTAAGGCGGGAGGGTTTCAATGAGCAGTTCTTC. Amino acids: CASSLRREGFNEQFF.

The rearrangement uses TRBV7-8 and TRBJ1-2; 7 nucleotides align to TRBD1. Germline trimming cut 5 bases from V and 4 bases from J; bases unmatched to any gene: 4. Germline V gene data show CDR1 as SGHVS and CDR2 as FQNEAQ. This CDR3 is 13 amino acids long. CDR3 amino acids: CASSKGQIYGYTF. The CDR3 DNA sequence: TGTGCCAGCAGCAAGGGACAGATCTATGGCTACACCTTC.

This clone was detected a few times. For the CDR3, the DNA is TGTGCCAGCATGGGAAAGGGGTCCTACGAGCAGTACTTC. Translating gives CASMGKGSYEQYF. The chain carries TRBV6-5 and TRBJ2-7; maybe TRBD1 (5 bases). Germline V gene data show CDR1 as MNHEY and CDR2 as SVGAGI. The CDR3 contains 13 residues. V was shortened by 7 bases and J by 1 base, with 11 bases between the two germline ends.

The chain recombines TRBV5-1 with TRBJ2-1, with D perhaps matching TRBD2 (6 bases). Trimming took off 2 bases at V and 9 bases at J, with 9 bases between the two ends. Germline CDR1 is SGHRS and CDR2 is YFSETQ. The CDR3 spans 12 residues. In DNA, the CDR3 is TGCGCCAGCAGCTTTTTGGGAGGTGAGCAGTTCTTC. It translates to CASSFLGGEQFF.

The chain recombines TRBV27 with TRBJ1-1; a weak D match, TRBD1 (6 bases). The CDR3 totals 15 residues. V lost 7 bases, J lost 2 bases, and 17 bases lay in between. Looked up from germline, CDR1 is MNHEY and CDR2 is SMNVEV (reference sequence). CDR3 nucleotides: TGTGCCAGCACTCTCTCCCCAGGGGCTAACACTGAAGCTTTCTTT. It yields the protein CASTLSPGANTEAFF.

The V and J genes are TRBV2 and TRBJ1-1; D perhaps matches TRBD1 (6 bases). Per the germline V gene, CDR1 is SNHLY and CDR2 is FYNNEI. V was cut by 3 bases and J by 1 base, with 9 bases left in between. This CDR3 has 14 residues. The CDR3 protein is CASSDPGANTEAFF. Here the CDR3 DNA reads TGTGCCAGCAGTGACCCAGGGGCGAACACTGAAGCTTTCTTT.

The gene calls are TRBV24-1 and TRBJ2-2; 11 bases agree with TRBD1. CDR3 length: 14 residues. After removal of 10 bases from V and 3 bases from J, the junction contained 3 bases not matched to a gene. The germline CDR1 and CDR2 sequences are KGHDR and SFDVKD. CDR3 amino acids: CATGQGADTGELFF. CDR3 DNA sequence: TGTGCCACTGGACAGGGGGCTGACACCGGGGAGCTGTTTTTT.

This clone was found a few times. CDR3 nucleotides: TGTGCCAGTAGTATGTCCTCGGGACAGTTCTATGGCTACACCTTC. Translated: CASSMSSGQFYGYTF. The chain employs TRBV19 and TRBJ1-2; 7 nucleotides match TRBD1. Germline V gene lookup returns CDR1 LNHDA and CDR2 SQIVND (reference sequence). Losses at the gene ends were 3 bases for V and 4 bases for J; bases not matched to a gene: 8. This CDR3 is built from 15 residues. The full variable domain, rest sourced from reference TRBV19 and TRBJ1-2, is DGGITQSPKYLFRKEGQNVTLSCEQNLNHDAMYWYRQDPGQGLRLIYYSQIVNDFQKGDIAEGYSVSREKKESFPLTVTSAQKNPTAFYLCASSMSSGQFYGYTFGSGTRLTVV.

V is TRBV12-3 or TRBV12-4 and J is TRBJ2-2; D remains ambiguous. This CDR3 is built from 11 residues. V was clipped by 8 bases and J by 5 bases, with 6 bases between them. DNA of the CDR3: TGTGCCAGCTGGCGGACCGGGGAGCTGTTTTTT. It yields the protein CASWRTGELFF.

The chain links TRBV10-3 to TRBJ2-3; D not certain. Germline V gene lookup returns CDR1 ENHRY and CDR2 SYGVKD. The V end lost 0 bases, the J end lost 4 bases, and 11 bases lay between the germline ends. The length of the CDR3 is 15 residues. The CDR3 bases are TGTGCCATCAGTGAGTCACCAGCGCAAGCAGATACGCAGTATTTT. Translating it yields CAISESPAQADTQYF.

V usage is TRBV5-1 and J usage is TRBJ2-5; 8 bases fit TRBD2. Germline CDR1 SGHRS, CDR2 YFSETQ. V was clipped by 1 base and J by 4 bases; unmatched bases: 9. The CDR3 contains 16 residues. The CDR3 spells CASSLRSGSPGETQYF. The DNA of the CDR3 is TGCGCCAGCAGCTTGAGAAGCGGGAGTCCGGGAGAGACCCAGTACTTC.

The V gene is TRBV6-2 or TRBV6-3, the J gene TRBJ2-7, with 8 positions matching TRBD2. The trim removed 5 bases at V and 0 bases at J, leaving 6 bases unmatched. CDR3 length: 15 amino acids. Per the germline V gene, CDR1 is MNHEY and CDR2 is SVGEGT. The CDR3 DNA is TGTGCCAGCAGTCAACGAAGCGGGAGCTCCTACGAGCAGTACTTC. Translated, it gives CASSQRSGSSYEQYF.

The chain uses TRBV5-4 and TRBJ2-1; 9 positions agree with TRBD2. This CDR3 spans 14 amino acids. Germline CDR1 SGHNT, CDR2 YYREEE (reference sequence). V shed 4 bases and J 9 bases; nucleotides not matched to a gene: 8. CDR3 in DNA: TGTGCCAGCAGCCTAGAGCTAGCGGGGCGTGAGCAGTTCTTC. This sequence encodes CASSLELAGREQFF.

This clone was found once. The chain joins TRBV27 to TRBJ2-1, with 8 bases identical to TRBD2. CDR1 is MNHEY and CDR2 is SMNVEV in the germline V gene (reference sequence). V shed 3 bases and J 6 bases; nucleotides not matched to a gene: 7. The CDR3 consists of 15 residues. CDR3 region: CASSFVTGGINEQFF. The CDR3 nucleotides are TGTGCCAGCAGTTTCGTAACGGGAGGGATCAATGAGCAGTTCTTC.

V and J are TRBV5-4 and TRBJ1-6; D possibly corresponds to TRBD1 (5 bases). In germline, CDR1 is SGHNT, CDR2 YYREEE (reference sequence). The CDR3 sequence is 15 residues long. Trimming removed 0 bases from V and 10 bases from J, with 14 bases in between. The CDR3 protein is CASSLDHPGNSPLHF. CDR3 nucleotides: TGTGCCAGCAGCTTGGATCATCCAGGGAACTCACCCCTCCACTTT. The full variable domain, completed using reference TRBV5-4 and TRBJ1-6, is ETGVTQSPTHLIKTRGQQVTLRCSSQSGHNTVSWYQQALGQGPQFIFQYYREEENGRGNFPPRFSGLQFPNYSSELNVNALELDDSALYLCASSLDHPGNSPLHFGNGTRLTVT.

With regard to this clone: At one boundary the junction diverges from the germline segment, which might be a read error. This sequence joins TRBV6-5 and TRBJ1-2; D call uncertain. CDR1 is MNHEY, CDR2 SVGAGI, per germline. CDR3 length: 13 residues. CDR3 in DNA: TGTGCCAGTAGTTCTAGACCCTCTTTTGGCTACACCTTC. Protein sequence: CASSSRPSFGYTF.

The chain couples TRBV3-1 (or the pseudogene TRBV3-2) to TRBJ2-2; D may be TRBD1 (6 bases). Trimming left V 1 base short and J 2 bases short, with 8 bases between. The germline V gene has CDR1 LGHDT and CDR2 YNNKEL (reference sequence). The CDR3 is made up of 15 amino acids. Here the CDR3 reads CASSQGQANTGELFF. CDR3 DNA sequence: TGTGCCAGCAGCCAAGGACAGGCTAACACCGGGGAGCTGTTTTTT.

This sequence joins TRBV7-9 and TRBJ1-1; 11 nucleotides align to TRBD1. The V gene end was trimmed by 5 bases and the J gene end by 4 bases; junction bases not matched to a gene: 3. The germline V gene has CDR1 SEHNR and CDR2 FQNEAQ (reference sequence). This CDR3 region has 14 residues. The DNA for the CDR3 is TGTGCCAGCAGCCAAGGGACAGGGGGCACTGAAGCTTTCTTT. Protein: CASSQGTGGTEAFF.

This chain joins TRBV28 and TRBJ2-1; 9 positions match TRBD2. The CDR3 runs 15 residues. With V trimmed by 5 bases and J by 12 bases, 14 bases remained unmatched. The V gene's germline CDR1 is MDHEN and CDR2 SYDVKM. The chain's CDR3 is CASSQHSGREIGQFF. The CDR3 region has the DNA TGTGCCAGCAGTCAACATAGCGGGAGAGAGATAGGGCAGTTCTTC.

This clone came up once. The chain carries TRBV2 and TRBJ1-1; D unclear. Trimming removed 9 bases at V and 6 bases at J, with 11 bases between. Germline CDR1 reads SNHLY; CDR2 reads FYNNEI. The CDR3 is 11 amino acids. CDR3 coding DNA: TGTGCCAGGAAGGTAACAGCTGAAGCTTTCTTT. It encodes CARKVTAEAFF. Looking up the rest from reference TRBV2 and TRBJ1-1 gives the full variable domain: EPEVTQTPSHQVTQMGQEVILRCVPISNHLYFYWYRQILGQKVEFLVSFYNNEISEKSEIFDDQFSVERPDGSNFTLKIRSTKLEDSAMYFCARKVTAEAFFGQGTRLTVV.

The rearrangement joins TRBV20-1 to TRBJ2-2; 8 bases map to TRBD1. The germline CDR1 and CDR2 sequences are DFQATT and SNEGSKA (reference sequence). J gave up 2 bases and V 3 bases, and 8 bases lay outside the gene matches. The CDR3 totals 16 residues. In DNA form, the CDR3 reads TGCAGTGCTAGTCCGGTAGACAGGGGAAACACCGGGGAGCTGTTTTTT. Amino acids: CSASPVDRGNTGELFF.

This chain links TRBV7-8 with TRBJ2-3, with 8 bases aligning to TRBD2. CDR1 is SGHVS, CDR2 FQNEAQ, per germline. The CDR3 length is 14 residues. V lost 5 bases, J lost 0 bases, and 1 base stayed unmatched. Written as DNA, the CDR3 is TGTGCCAGCAGCAGACTAGCGAGCACAGATACGCAGTATTTT. Translating it yields CASSRLASTDTQYF.

The chain couples TRBV6-6 to TRBJ1-1, with TRBD1 matching 7 bases. The CDR3 is 12 residues long. CDR1 and CDR2 (germline): MNHNY, SVGAGI (reference sequence). Germline trimming cut 6 bases from V and 3 bases from J; bases unmatched to any gene: 1. The CDR3 DNA reads as TGTGCCAGCAGCGACAGGGACACTGAAGCTTTCTTT. Translating gives CASSDRDTEAFF.

The chain combines TRBV29-1 with TRBJ1-2, with D possibly being TRBD1 (5 bases). Germline V gene sequence: CDR1 SQVTM, CDR2 ANQGSEA. This CDR3 is 17 amino acids long. With 6 bases removed from V and 8 bases from J, the gap between germline ends came to 31 bases. The CDR3 DNA follows: TGCAGCGTCCCGTTGCCCTCCGGCAGGGAGGATGGTGGGGGCTACACCTTC. Translating it yields CSVPLPSGREDGGGYTF.